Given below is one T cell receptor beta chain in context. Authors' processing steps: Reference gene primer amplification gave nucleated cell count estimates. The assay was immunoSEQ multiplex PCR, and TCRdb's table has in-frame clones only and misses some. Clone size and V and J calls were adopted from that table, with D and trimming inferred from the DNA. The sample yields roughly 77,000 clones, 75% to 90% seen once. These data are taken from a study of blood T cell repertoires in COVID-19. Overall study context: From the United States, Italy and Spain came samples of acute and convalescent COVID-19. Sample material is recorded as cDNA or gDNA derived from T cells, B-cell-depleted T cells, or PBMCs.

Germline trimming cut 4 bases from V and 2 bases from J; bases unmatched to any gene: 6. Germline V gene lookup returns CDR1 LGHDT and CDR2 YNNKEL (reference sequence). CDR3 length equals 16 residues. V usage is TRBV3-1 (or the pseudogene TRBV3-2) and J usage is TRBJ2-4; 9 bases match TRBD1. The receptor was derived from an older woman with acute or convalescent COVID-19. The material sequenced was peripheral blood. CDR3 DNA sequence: TGTGCCAGCAGCCTAACAGGGGGCATTACCAAAAACATTCAGTACTTC. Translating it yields CASSLTGGITKNIQYF.